The 27 T cell receptor beta chains listed next were all sequenced from one sample in a study of OX40 agonist ivuxolimab in advanced cancers. The assay was immunoSEQ multiplex PCR, and TCRdb's table has in-frame clones only and misses some. The sample records 9,500 to 15,000 clones, approximately 80% being singletons. Sequenced here: CD4+ or CD8+ T cells sorted from blood, sampled in a trial of the OX40 agonist ivuxolimab. The origin of the receptors is an adult with an advanced solid tumor such as melanoma, head and neck, liver or kidney cancer.

The genes are TRBV29-1 and TRBJ2-3; 11 nucleotides agree with TRBD2. The CDR3 loop spans 16 amino acids. Trimming removed 0 bases from V and 8 bases from J; junction bases left unmatched: 10. Per the germline V gene, CDR1 is SQVTM and CDR2 is ANQGSEA. CDR3 sequence (DNA): TGCAGCGTTGAAGACCGCGTAGCGGGAGGGCCTGGTACGCAGTATTTT. It specifies CSVEDRVAGGPGTQYF.

This chain uses TRBV6-6 with TRBJ1-2, with 7 nucleotides matching TRBD1. Germline V gene sequence: CDR1 MNHNY, CDR2 SVGAGI (reference sequence). The CDR3 contains 15 residues. J gave up 2 bases and V 8 bases, and 11 bases lay outside the gene matches. The CDR3 nucleotides read TGTGCCAGCCATACCCGGGACAGTGCCAACTATGGCTACACCTTC. It yields the protein CASHTRDSANYGYTF.

The chain combines TRBV27 with TRBJ2-7; TRBD2 is a possible D gene (7 bases). The CDR3 loop spans 14 amino acids. Trimming pared 2 bases from V and 4 bases from J, leaving 12 bases between. Germline V CDR1 and CDR2: MNHEY, SMNVEV (reference sequence). This chain's CDR3 is CASSLGGRGYEQYF. CDR3 sequence (DNA): TGTGCCAGCAGTTTAGGGGGGAGGGGGTACGAGCAGTACTTC.

By share of the sample, this clone is large (0.1 to 1%). The genes are TRBV21-1 and TRBJ2-7; TRBD1 is taken as the D call from the table, unchecked against the DNA. TRBV21-1 is tagged as a pseudogene. This CDR3 spans 13 amino acids. The CDR3 bases are TGTGCCAACGGAACCGGGACAGGGGTCGAGCAGTACTTC. Translated: CANGTGTGVEQYF.

The chain has TRBV27 and TRBJ2-1, with D unclear. Germline values: CDR1 MNHEY, CDR2 SMNVEV (reference sequence). Trimming cost V 4 bases and J 7 bases, with 11 bases left between them. The length of the CDR3 is 13 residues. The CDR3 spells CASSSPAGNEQFF. DNA of the CDR3: TGTGCCAGCAGTTCGCCAGCCGGGAATGAGCAGTTCTTC.

The chain carries TRBV29-1 and TRBJ2-7; 13 positions agree with TRBD2. Germline loops: CDR1 SQVTM, CDR2 ANQGSEA. Trimming removed 4 bases from V and 4 bases from J; junction bases left unmatched: 4. This CDR3 region has 14 residues. DNA of the CDR3: TGCAGCGTTGTAGGACTAGCGGGAGAGTACGAGCAGTACTTC. Its translation: CSVVGLAGEYEQYF.

The chain recombines TRBV27 with TRBJ2-1; D is unresolved. This CDR3 is 14 amino acids long. Trimming took 2 bases from V and 0 from J, leaving 5 bases between them. Germline assignment: CDR1 MNHEY and CDR2 SMNVEV (reference sequence). The CDR3 is CASSLTRSYNEQFF. DNA of the CDR3: TGTGCCAGCAGTTTAACTCGCTCCTACAATGAGCAGTTCTTC.

This sequence joins TRBV19 and TRBJ2-7; possibly TRBD1 for D (6 bases). Germline-derived CDR1 and CDR2 are LNHDA and SQIVND (reference sequence). The CDR3 extends over 12 amino acids. The V and J ends lost 6 bases and 6 bases respectively, with 12 bases between them. CDR3 DNA sequence: TGTGCCAGTAGCACGGTCAGGGGCGAGCAGTACTTC. Translation gives CASSTVRGEQYF.

V is TRBV4-1 and J is TRBJ1-4; 8 bases align to TRBD1. V lost 1 base, J lost 6 bases, and 4 bases stayed unmatched. The CDR3 has 15 amino acids. The germline V gene has CDR1 MGHRA and CDR2 YSYEKL. The CDR3 DNA is TGCGCCAGCAGCCAAGGAGACAGGGGAGATGAAAAACTGTTTTTT. This translates into CASSQGDRGDEKLFF.

In nucleotides, the CDR3 is TGCGCCAGCAGCCTGGACCGTTCGACCTCCTACGAGCAGTACTTC. As protein: CASSLDRSTSYEQYF. V usage is TRBV4-1 and J usage is TRBJ2-7; no clear D. Germline V gene sequence: CDR1 MGHRA, CDR2 YSYEKL. The CDR3 length is 15 residues. V was cut by 4 bases and J by 0 bases, with 13 bases left in between.

The CDR3 DNA reads TGTGCCAGTAGTATAGCGCCGGCGGGTCAGGGGAACCCTTACAACTATGGCTACACCTTC. It yields the protein CASSIAPAGQGNPYNYGYTF. This rearrangement joins TRBV19 to TRBJ1-2; TRBD1 might be the D (6 bases). V gave up 1 base and J gave up 2 bases, with 26 bases separating them. From germline, CDR1 is LNHDA and CDR2 SQIVND (reference sequence). CDR3 length equals 20 residues.

The genes are TRBV25-1 and TRBJ1-1; D remains unclear. This CDR3 has 15 amino acids. Germline loops: CDR1 MGHDK, CDR2 SYGVNS. Trimming shortened V by 1 base and J by 3 bases, and 12 bases separated the two germline ends. The CDR3 is CASSEFGGSDTEAFF. CDR3 sequence (DNA): TGTGCCAGCAGTGAATTCGGAGGTTCCGACACTGAAGCTTTCTTT.

A single count supports this clone. The gene calls are TRBV2 and TRBJ1-1; no reliable D call. Germline loops: CDR1 SNHLY, CDR2 FYNNEI. V was pared by 6 bases and J by 3 bases, with 17 bases between. This CDR3 comprises 15 residues. CDR3 DNA sequence: TGTGCCAGCAGGCCCGTGATCGGAGGAGACACTGAAGCTTTCTTT. Its translation: CASRPVIGGDTEAFF.

V and J are TRBV4-1 and TRBJ2-2; a weak D match, TRBD1 (5 bases). The CDR3 has 15 residues. Germline loops: CDR1 MGHRA, CDR2 YSYEKL. Trimming took 0 bases from V and 6 from J, leaving 11 bases between them. CDR3 sequence: CASSQEQGWSGELFF. The CDR3 coding sequence is TGCGCCAGCAGCCAAGAGCAGGGATGGTCCGGGGAGCTGTTTTTT.

The J gene is TRBJ1-4, the V gene TRBV19, with D tentatively TRBD1 (5 bases). V lost 3 bases and J lost 8, with 16 bases in between. Per germline, CDR1 LNHDA and CDR2 SQIVND (reference sequence). CDR3 length: 15 amino acids. CDR3 DNA: TGTGCCAGTAGTATCGTCGCGGGGCTCGGGGAAAAACTGTTTTTT. Protein sequence: CASSIVAGLGEKLFF.

This sequence joins TRBV7-8 and TRBJ1-5; D remains unclear. The V end lost 2 bases, the J end lost 3 bases, and 8 bases lay between the germline ends. The CDR3 totals 14 residues. Per germline, CDR1 SGHVS and CDR2 FQNEAQ. Here the CDR3 DNA reads TGTGCCAGCAGCTTATACACCAACAATCAGCCCCAGCATTTT. Its translation: CASSLYTNNQPQHF.

The V call is TRBV7-8, the J call TRBJ2-5; 7 nucleotides agree with TRBD1. There are 13 residues in the CDR3. With 6 bases clipped from V and 3 bases from J, the junction kept 4 bases outside the gene matches. CDR1 is SGHVS and CDR2 is FQNEAQ in the germline V gene. This CDR3 is CASRGQPKETQYF. The CDR3 nucleotides read TGTGCCAGCAGGGGACAGCCTAAAGAGACCCAGTACTTC.

The CDR3 sequence is CASSPLGQQLQETQYF. The CDR3 DNA reads as TGTGCCAGCAGCCCTTTGGGGCAGCAACTTCAAGAGACCCAGTACTTC. The chain has TRBV14 and TRBJ2-5; tentative D call: TRBD1 (5 bases). V lost 4 bases to trimming and J lost 2 bases, with 17 bases between them. The CDR3 is made up of 16 amino acids. Germline CDR1 SGHDN, CDR2 FVKESK.

The chain employs TRBV7-6 and TRBJ1-3; 9 bases agree with TRBD1. The CDR3 runs to 18 residues. Germline V gives CDR1 SGHVS, CDR2 FNYEAQ. The V and J ends lost 1 base and 0 bases, in that order; junction bases with no gene match: 7. CDR3 amino acids: CASSLVPTGGPSGNTIYF. The CDR3 DNA is TGTGCCAGCAGCTTAGTTCCGACAGGGGGTCCCTCTGGAAACACCATATATTTT.

This clone was counted once. V and J are TRBV29-1 and TRBJ2-7, with 12 bases identical to TRBD2. This CDR3 has 14 amino acids. Germline V lookup: CDR1 SQVTM, CDR2 ANQGSEA. V lost 4 bases, J lost 2 bases, and 3 bases stayed unmatched. CDR3 nucleotide sequence: TGCAGCGTTGGGAGGACTAGCGGGACCTACGAGCAGTACTTC. This translates into CSVGRTSGTYEQYF.

This clone was seen a handful of times. The genes are TRBV19 and TRBJ1-5; D is perhaps TRBD1 (6 bases). The ends were cut back, 7 bases at V and 0 bases at J, with 10 bases in the middle. The CDR3 has 14 amino acids. Per germline, CDR1 LNHDA and CDR2 SQIVND (reference sequence). The CDR3 DNA is TGTGCCAGTACCGAGGGGGGTAGCAATCAGCCCCAGCATTTT. This sequence encodes CASTEGGSNQPQHF. The full variable domain, with the rest looked up from reference TRBV19 and TRBJ1-5, is DGGITQSPKYLFRKEGQNVTLSCEQNLNHDAMYWYRQDPGQGLRLIYYSQIVNDFQKGDIAEGYSVSREKKESFPLTVTSAQKNPTAFYLCASTEGGSNQPQHFGDGTRLSIL.

The chain carries TRBV19 and TRBJ2-5; weak D call: TRBD1 (5 bases). CDR3 size: 13 residues. V was shortened by 5 bases and J by 4 bases, with 11 bases between the two germline ends. Germline CDR1 and CDR2: LNHDA and SQIVND (reference sequence). For the CDR3, the DNA is TGTGCCAGTAGTCGGCAGGGCCCAGAGACCCAGTACTTC. This codes for CASSRQGPETQYF. The whole variable domain, filled in from reference TRBV19 and TRBJ2-5, reads DGGITQSPKYLFRKEGQNVTLSCEQNLNHDAMYWYRQDPGQGLRLIYYSQIVNDFQKGDIAEGYSVSREKKESFPLTVTSAQKNPTAFYLCASSRQGPETQYFGPGTRLLVL.

The chain joins TRBV29-1 to TRBJ1-1; D is perhaps TRBD1 (6 bases). In germline, CDR1 is SQVTM, CDR2 ANQGSEA. The V and J ends lost 4 bases and 0 bases respectively, with 18 bases between them. The CDR3 length is 16 residues. The CDR3 loop is CSVVFLLGHLNTEAFF. CDR3 DNA sequence: TGCAGCGTTGTTTTTTTACTGGGACACCTGAACACTGAAGCTTTCTTT.

J is TRBJ2-7 and V is TRBV7-2; a weak D match, TRBD2 (6 bases). Germline CDR1 SGHTA, CDR2 FQGNSA. This CDR3 has 14 amino acids. The germline V and J ends were trimmed by 2 bases and 10 bases, with 18 bases remaining between them. CDR3 sequence (DNA): TGTGCCAGCAGCTTAAGCCCCCCCTGGCGGGACCAGTACTTC. Translation: CASSLSPPWRDQYF.

The genes are TRBV27 and TRBJ1-2, with D unclear. CDR3 length equals 12 residues. V lost 6 bases to trimming and J lost 5 bases, with 10 bases between them. Germline V gene lookup returns CDR1 MNHEY and CDR2 SMNVEV (reference sequence). CDR3 in DNA: TGTGCCAGCAGGGTACCAGGTTATGGCTACACCTTC. Its protein product is CASRVPGYGYTF.

CDR3 bases: TGTGCCAGCAGTTACCTGGGGAGTTCCTACAATGAGCAGTTCTTC. Translating gives CASSYLGSSYNEQFF. The rearrangement links TRBV6-5 to TRBJ2-1; D may be TRBD2 (5 bases). V was trimmed by 2 bases and J by 1 base, leaving 9 bases between them. The germline CDR1 and CDR2 sequences are MNHEY and SVGAGI. This CDR3 region has 15 residues.

V is TRBV27 and J is TRBJ1-5; maybe TRBD1 (5 bases). The V gene lost 2 bases and the J gene lost 5 bases, with 7 bases spanning the gap. Germline CDR1 is MNHEY and CDR2 is SMNVEV (reference sequence). CDR3 size: 13 residues. CDR3 coding DNA: TGTGCCAGCAGTTTACAGGGTCATCAGCCCCAGCATTTT. It yields the protein CASSLQGHQPQHF.